One sample yielded the 27 T cell receptor beta chains listed below, sequenced in a study of T cell changes during pregnancy in multiple sclerosis. Measured with immunoSEQ multiplex PCR; TCRdb has only the in-frame clones, and not every one. Counted here are about 40,000 clones, 91% occurring once; the ten biggest clones make up 0.46%. This sample comprised CD4+ T cells from peripheral blood mononuclear cells, obtained in the third trimester of pregnancy. The receptors here all came from a female donor in good health, enrolled as a control in a pregnancy study.

CDR3 amino acids: CAWRMTRVGNSPLHF. In DNA form, the CDR3 reads TGTGCCTGGAGAATGACCCGGGTCGGGAATTCACCCCTCCACTTT. This sequence joins TRBV30 and TRBJ1-6; D unresolved. Germline V gene data show CDR1 as GTSNPN and CDR2 as SVGIG (reference sequence). The CDR3 totals 15 residues. V lost 3 bases and J 7 bases, leaving 16 bases between the germline ends.

This clone was detected many times. The chain is built from TRBV7-9 and TRBJ2-5; 8 positions agree with TRBD1. The J segment lost 4 bases and the V segment lost 0 bases, leaving 1 base of the junction unmatched. Germline assignment: CDR1 SEHNR and CDR2 FQNEAQ (reference sequence). CDR3 length: 14 amino acids. The CDR3 region is CASSLAQGGETQYF. DNA for the CDR3: TGTGCCAGCAGCTTAGCACAGGGGGGAGAGACCCAGTACTTC.

The V gene is TRBV7-9, the J gene TRBJ2-2; TRBD2 agrees at 8 bases. Trimming removed 3 bases from V and 2 bases from J; junction bases left unmatched: 5. In germline, CDR1 is SEHNR, CDR2 FQNEAQ (reference sequence). This CDR3 has 16 residues. DNA for the CDR3: TGTGCCAGCAGCTTTTGGCGGGGGGCCAACACCGGGGAGCTGTTTTTT. Its protein product is CASSFWRGANTGELFF.

The genes are TRBV5-5 and TRBJ2-6; 9 positions agree with TRBD1. The V and J ends lost 4 bases and 2 bases, in that order; junction bases with no gene match: 1. The CDR3 length is 15 residues. Germline V CDR1 and CDR2: SGHKS, YYEKEE (reference sequence). Written as DNA, the CDR3 is TGTGCCAGCAGCGGGACAGGGCCTGGGGCCAACGTCCTGACTTTC. Translating gives CASSGTGPGANVLTF.

J is TRBJ2-7 and V is TRBV30; 7 positions agree with TRBD2. The junction had 3 bases not matched to a gene; V was cut back by 2 bases and J by 2 bases. CDR3 length equals 13 residues. Germline V CDR1 and CDR2: GTSNPN, SVGIG (reference sequence). CDR3 protein: CAWSSGATYEQYF. The DNA of the CDR3 is TGTGCCTGGAGTAGCGGGGCCACCTACGAGCAGTACTTC.

This sequence joins TRBV5-1 and TRBJ1-2; 7 bases align to TRBD1. Per the germline V gene, CDR1 is SGHRS and CDR2 is YFSETQ. With V trimmed by 1 base and J by 4 bases, 10 bases remained unmatched. The CDR3 sequence is 16 residues long. DNA of the CDR3: TGCGCCAGCAGCTTGCACGGACAGGCCCCCCGCTATGGCTACACCTTC. It translates to CASSLHGQAPRYGYTF.

The chain joins TRBV30 to TRBJ2-5; TRBD2 might be the D (5 bases). V was trimmed by 4 bases and J by 3 bases, leaving 6 bases between them. This CDR3 contains 11 residues. The V gene's germline CDR1 is GTSNPN and CDR2 SVGIG (reference sequence). CDR3 in amino acids: CAWTEEETQYF. CDR3 sequence (DNA): TGTGCCTGGACGGAGGAAGAGACCCAGTACTTC.

The gene calls are TRBV28 and TRBJ2-3; maybe TRBD2 (6 bases). Germline loops: CDR1 MDHEN, CDR2 SYDVKM. Trimming shortened V by 5 bases and J by 0 bases, and 12 bases separated the two germline ends. This CDR3 has 15 amino acids. The CDR3 sequence is CASSKLADSTDTQYF. The CDR3 coding sequence is TGTGCCAGCAGTAAGTTAGCGGATAGCACAGATACGCAGTATTTT.

The chain employs TRBV5-1 and TRBJ2-7; D possibly corresponds to TRBD2 (9 bases). V gave up 5 bases and J gave up 4 bases, with 16 bases separating them. Germline V lookup: CDR1 SGHRS, CDR2 YFSETQ. The CDR3 totals 14 residues. The CDR3 sequence is CASSIAGDRYEQYF. The CDR3 region has the DNA TGCGCCAGCAGTATAGCGGGGGACAGGTACGAGCAGTACTTC. Based on the CDR3 plus reference TRBV5-1 and TRBJ2-7, the full variable domain is KAGVTQTPRYLIKTRGQQVTLSCSPISGHRSVSWYQQTPGQGLQFLFEYFSETQRNKGNFPGRFSGRQFSNSRSEMNVSTLELGDSALYLCASSIAGDRYEQYFGPGTRLTVT.

The chain links TRBV11-1 to TRBJ1-1, with D perhaps matching TRBD1 (5 bases). V gave up 5 bases and J gave up 2 bases, with 9 bases separating them. From germline, CDR1 is SGHAT and CDR2 FQDESV (reference sequence). The CDR3 covers 13 residues. The CDR3 sequence is CASSRQSNTEAFF. DNA for the CDR3: TGTGCCAGCAGCCGACAGTCAAACACTGAAGCTTTCTTT. Combining the CDR3 with reference TRBV11-1 and TRBJ1-1 gives the whole variable domain EAEVAQSPRYKITEKSQAVAFWCDPISGHATLYWYRQILGQGPELLVQFQDESVVDDSQLPKDRFSAERLKGVDSTLKIQPAELGDSAMYLCASSRQSNTEAFFGQGTRLTVV.

The chain joins TRBV19 to TRBJ2-5; D is unresolved. Trimming took off 1 base at V and 7 bases at J, with 4 bases between the two ends. The CDR3 is 11 amino acids. CDR1 and CDR2 from the germline V gene are LNHDA and SQIVND (reference sequence). This chain's CDR3 is CASSIGATQYF. CDR3 DNA: TGTGCCAGTAGTATAGGCGCGACCCAGTACTTC.

The chain employs TRBV27 and TRBJ1-6; tentative D call: TRBD1 (6 bases). CDR3 size: 14 residues. Germline-derived CDR1 and CDR2 are MNHEY and SMNVEV (reference sequence). V was clipped by 7 bases and J by 6 bases, with 13 bases between them. For the CDR3, the DNA is TGTGCCAGCACCTATAACAGGGTTAATTCACCCCTCCACTTT. Its translation: CASTYNRVNSPLHF.

The chain has TRBV7-9 and TRBJ2-7; D might be TRBD2 (6 bases). The germline V gene encodes CDR1 SEHNR and CDR2 FQNEAQ (reference sequence). V gave up 0 bases and J gave up 5 bases, with 11 bases separating them. This CDR3 contains 14 residues. DNA for the CDR3: TGTGCCAGCAGCTTAGCTTCGGGGGTCCACGAGCAGTACTTC. This encodes CASSLASGVHEQYF.

The J gene is TRBJ2-3, the V gene TRBV6-4, with D uncertain. Trimming took off 8 bases at V and 1 base at J, with 13 bases between the two ends. The CDR3 runs 14 residues. Germline V gene lookup returns CDR1 MRHNA and CDR2 SNTAGT. CDR3 DNA: TGTGCCAGCTCTTTGGGTGGAGGCACAGATACGCAGTATTTT. This gives the protein CASSLGGGTDTQYF.

Concerning this clone itself: At one boundary the junction diverges from the germline segment, which might be a read error. The rearrangement links TRBV5-1 to TRBJ1-1, with D unresolved. The CDR3 is 14 amino acids. CDR1 is SGHRS and CDR2 is YFSETQ in the germline V gene. CDR3 DNA sequence: TGCGCCAGCAGATTGGACCCCACTGCGGTAGACGCTTTCTTT. Its protein product is CASRLDPTAVDAFF. Based on the CDR3 plus reference TRBV5-1 and TRBJ1-1, the full variable domain is KAGVTQTPRYLIKTRGQQVTLSCSPISGHRSVSWYQQTPGQGLQFLFEYFSETQRNKGNFPGRFSGRQFSNSRSEMNVSTLELGDSALYLCASRLDPTAVDAFFGQGTRLTVV.

The chain links TRBV19 to TRBJ1-6, with TRBD1 matching over 9 bases. The germline V gene has CDR1 LNHDA and CDR2 SQIVND (reference sequence). The V gene end was trimmed by 5 bases and the J gene end by 5 bases; junction bases not matched to a gene: 13. The CDR3 is made up of 18 amino acids. CDR3 bases: TGTGCCAGTAGTCGATCGATGCCGGGACAGGGAAATAATTCACCCCTCCACTTT. Translation: CASSRSMPGQGNNSPLHF. Together with reference TRBV19 and TRBJ1-6, the CDR3 gives the full variable domain: DGGITQSPKYLFRKEGQNVTLSCEQNLNHDAMYWYRQDPGQGLRLIYYSQIVNDFQKGDIAEGYSVSREKKESFPLTVTSAQKNPTAFYLCASSRSMPGQGNNSPLHFGNGTRLTVT.

The chain has TRBV5-1 and TRBJ2-3, with D hard to call. Deletions cut 0 bases from V and 0 bases from J, with 8 bases between. There are 15 residues in the CDR3. Germline V lookup: CDR1 SGHRS, CDR2 YFSETQ. In DNA form, the CDR3 reads TGCGCCAGCAGCTTGGACAGCTCTAGCACAGATACGCAGTATTTT. It specifies CASSLDSSSTDTQYF.

The gene calls are TRBV18 and TRBJ2-1; tentatively, D is TRBD2 (6 bases). Germline V gene lookup returns CDR1 KGHSH and CDR2 LQKENI. CDR3 length equals 15 residues. The V end was cut by 1 base, the J end by 5 bases, with 12 bases between. In DNA form, the CDR3 reads TGTGCCAGCTCACCACGCGGGGCGGATAACAATGAGCAGTTCTTC. As protein: CASSPRGADNNEQFF. Complete variable domain (other parts from reference TRBV18 and TRBJ2-1): NAGVMQNPRHLVRRRGQEARLRCSPMKGHSHVYWYRQLPEEGLKFMVYLQKENIIDESGMPKERFSAEFPKEGPSILRIQQVVRGDSAAYFCASSPRGADNNEQFFGPGTRLTVL.

The rearrangement joins TRBV9 to TRBJ2-2, with 16 bases lining up with TRBD2. The CDR3 sequence is 18 residues long. V shed 3 bases and J 4 bases; nucleotides not matched to a gene: 6. Per the germline V gene, CDR1 is SGDLS and CDR2 is YYNGEE. This CDR3 is CASSAGTSGRGGTGELFF. CDR3 sequence (DNA): TGTGCCAGCAGCGCCGGGACTAGCGGGAGGGGAGGCACCGGGGAGCTGTTTTTT.

V gene TRBV19 combines with J gene TRBJ2-7; D is unresolved. CDR1 is LNHDA, CDR2 SQIVND, per germline (reference sequence). CDR3 size: 16 residues. V was trimmed by 0 bases and J by 4 bases, leaving 16 bases between them. The CDR3 reads CASSIDLSVMKYEQYF. The CDR3 nucleotides read TGTGCCAGTAGTATAGATCTCAGTGTTATGAAGTACGAGCAGTACTTC.

This sequence joins TRBV27 and TRBJ2-1, with 12 positions matching TRBD2. The CDR3 runs 16 residues. Germline CDR1 and CDR2: MNHEY and SMNVEV (reference sequence). Trimming took 2 bases from V and 4 from J; bases not matched to a gene: 3. The DNA of the CDR3 is TGTGCCAGCAGTTTAGTCGGACTAGCGGGGTACAATGAGCAGTTCTTC. Its translation is CASSLVGLAGYNEQFF.

This chain links TRBV5-1 with TRBJ2-7; TRBD2 is a possible D gene (6 bases). V was clipped by 3 bases and J by 0 bases, with 10 bases between them. From germline, CDR1 is SGHRS and CDR2 YFSETQ. The length of the CDR3 is 14 residues. In nucleotides, the CDR3 is TGCGCCAGCAGCTGGGCGGGGTCCTCCTACGAGCAGTACTTC. Residues: CASSWAGSSYEQYF.

The chain joins TRBV5-1 to TRBJ2-7, with 7 bases lining up with TRBD1. The J segment lost 2 bases and the V segment lost 4 bases, leaving 12 bases of the junction unmatched. Germline loops: CDR1 SGHRS, CDR2 YFSETQ. The CDR3 is 16 residues long. In DNA form, the CDR3 reads TGCGCCAGCAGCCCGGGGACAGCCCTTACAGCCTACGAGCAGTACTTC. Translation: CASSPGTALTAYEQYF.

The CDR3: CASSPSGEQNYEQYF. Written as DNA, the CDR3 is TGTGCCAGTAGTCCTTCAGGGGAGCAGAACTACGAGCAGTACTTC. The chain joins TRBV19 to TRBJ2-7, with a weak D call TRBD1 (6 bases). CDR1 is LNHDA, CDR2 SQIVND, per germline (reference sequence). The ends were cut back, 5 bases at V and 3 bases at J, with 17 bases in the middle. CDR3 length: 15 residues.

This clone showed up just a few times. The genes are TRBV19 and TRBJ2-3; TRBD2 is a possible D gene (6 bases). The germline V and J ends were trimmed by 5 bases and 2 bases, with 17 bases remaining between them. There are 16 residues in the CDR3. Per germline, CDR1 LNHDA and CDR2 SQIVND (reference sequence). CDR3 amino acids: CASSPRPGVVTDTQYF. CDR3 DNA sequence: TGTGCCAGTAGTCCTAGACCGGGGGTCGTCACAGATACGCAGTATTTT. Full variable domain (remainder filled in from reference TRBV19 and TRBJ2-3): DGGITQSPKYLFRKEGQNVTLSCEQNLNHDAMYWYRQDPGQGLRLIYYSQIVNDFQKGDIAEGYSVSREKKESFPLTVTSAQKNPTAFYLCASSPRPGVVTDTQYFGPGTRLTVL.

This sequence joins TRBV9 and TRBJ2-7; D perhaps matches TRBD1 (6 bases). There are 15 residues in the CDR3. Trimming took off 1 base at V and 6 bases at J, with 17 bases between the two ends. Germline V CDR1 and CDR2: SGDLS, YYNGEE. The CDR3 loop is CASSVFPGRGSEQYF. CDR3 bases: TGTGCCAGCAGCGTATTCCCCGGCAGGGGCAGCGAGCAGTACTTC.

This chain joins TRBV5-1 and TRBJ2-1; a weak D match, TRBD1 (6 bases). The germline V gene encodes CDR1 SGHRS and CDR2 YFSETQ. Trimming left V 0 bases short and J 3 bases short, with 10 bases between. This CDR3 spans 15 amino acids. CDR3 in amino acids: CASSLAPQGYNEQFF. CDR3 bases: TGCGCCAGCAGCTTGGCCCCACAGGGCTACAATGAGCAGTTCTTC.